The 11 T cell receptor beta chains given below trace back to one sample, sequenced in a study of T-cell reconstitution after alpha-beta-depleted transplantation in children (dated by TCRdb to the mid-2010s). Read against the paper, the sample's treatment or condition label means: allogeneic hematopoietic cell transplantation with graft depleted of TCRalphabeta T cells and CD19 B cells. The method was PCR. TCRdb lists the instrument as Illumina HiSeq 2500. TCR libraries were prepared with molecular barcoding, using unique molecular identifiers to normalize TCRbeta repertoire quantification. The public reads were run again by TCRdb, first through fastp at Q25 and then through MiXCR, and only productive beta chains were kept. Each record represents a unique CDR3 protein, reported with the most common genes and DNA among its rows. In this sample the table shows hundreds of thousands of distinct CDR3 sequences, approximately 15% of which occur a single time. The ten largest clonotypes hold roughly 5% of the sample.

Sequenced material: PBMCs, mostly from graft donor cells, taken 360 days after TCRalphabeta/CD19-depleted stem cell transplant. These TCRs come from a male patient between 5 and 17 years old who had a stem cell transplant for acute lymphoblastic leukemia, so the T cells may come from the graft donor.

This clonotype was recorded a few times. This sequence joins TRBV12-3 or TRBV12-4 and TRBJ1-1, with D tentatively TRBD1 (5 bases). V lost 7 bases and J lost 6, with 27 bases in between. The CDR3 runs 17 residues. CDR3 amino acids: CASTSIPFRAKASEAFF. For the CDR3, the DNA is TGTGCCAGCACCTCCATACCGTTCAGGGCGAAAGCCTCTGAAGCTTTCTTT.

The chain uses TRBV20-1 and TRBJ1-3; 7 bases align to TRBD1. This CDR3 spans 17 amino acids. J was trimmed by 0 bases and V by 3 bases; bases with no gene match: 11. The germline gives CDR1 DFQATT, CDR2 SNEGSKA (reference sequence). The CDR3 loop reads CSARGNRDSVSGNTIYF. The DNA for the CDR3 is TGCAGTGCTAGGGGTAACAGGGACAGTGTCTCTGGAAACACCATATATTTT.

The V gene is TRBV27, the J gene TRBJ2-1; D possibly corresponds to TRBD2 (6 bases). Trimming pared 1 base from V and 3 bases from J, leaving 16 bases between. CDR1 and CDR2 from the germline V gene are MNHEY and SMNVEV (reference sequence). The CDR3 contains 17 residues. The CDR3 DNA reads TGTGCCAGCAGTTTATTACTAGCACTCGACCGCTACAATGAGCAGTTCTTC. Translation gives CASSLLLALDRYNEQFF.

The chain links TRBV15 to TRBJ1-5; D not certain. The CDR3 totals 17 residues. Germline values: CDR1 LNHNV, CDR2 YYDKDF (reference sequence). Deletions cut 3 bases from V and 1 base from J, with 16 bases between. The CDR3 region has the DNA TGTGCCACCAGCAGCCTTTTATCCCTGTGGAGCAATCAGCCCCAGCATTTT. Amino acids: CATSSLLSLWSNQPQHF.

Only a few counts were recorded for this clonotype. J is TRBJ1-1 and V is TRBV12-3 or TRBV12-4, with a possible D match to TRBD1 (6 bases). The CDR3 runs 13 residues. V was trimmed by 5 bases and J by 1 base, leaving 8 bases between them. Here the CDR3 DNA reads TGTGCCAGCAGTAGGGACACGAACACTGAAGCTTTCTTT. Encoded protein: CASSRDTNTEAFF.

Only a few counts were recorded for this clonotype. This chain connects TRBV5-1 to TRBJ1-5; tentatively, D is TRBD1 (5 bases). The V gene lost 0 bases and the J gene lost 1 base, with 8 bases spanning the gap. The length of the CDR3 is 15 residues. Germline V lookup: CDR1 SGHRS, CDR2 YFSETQ. The CDR3 spells CASSLEWGSNQPQHF. DNA of the CDR3: TGCGCCAGCAGCTTGGAATGGGGGAGCAATCAGCCCCAGCATTTT.

This clonotype came up a few times. The chain couples TRBV12-3 or TRBV12-4 to TRBJ2-5, with D tentatively TRBD2 (5 bases). CDR3 length: 15 amino acids. V dropped 5 bases and J dropped 6 bases, with 19 bases sitting between them. CDR3 region: CASSPHRTPPKTQYF. CDR3 bases: TGTGCCAGCAGTCCGCACCGGACTCCCCCGAAGACCCAGTACTTC.

This clonotype was counted a few times. The V and J genes are TRBV7-6 and TRBJ2-7, with TRBD1 matching 10 bases. The CDR3 loop spans 16 amino acids. V shed 5 bases and J 1 base; nucleotides not matched to a gene: 8. The germline gives CDR1 SGHVS, CDR2 FNYEAQ. The CDR3 reads CASSGRPGQGSYEQYF. The CDR3 nucleotides read TGTGCCAGCAGCGGCCGACCGGGACAGGGGTCCTACGAGCAGTACTTC.

This sequence joins TRBV12-2 and TRBJ2-1. TRBV12-2 is a pseudogene segment. The CDR3 has 16 residues. The CDR3 reads CASRLPYSGTYNEQFF. CDR3 bases: TGTGCAAGTCGCTTACCCTATAGCGGGACCTACAATGAGCAGTTCTTC.

This clonotype was recorded many times. V usage is TRBV10-3 and J usage is TRBJ2-1; 12 bases are shared with TRBD2. Trimming cost V 10 bases and J 1 base; bases outside gene matches: 8. Per the germline V gene, CDR1 is ENHRY and CDR2 is SYGVKD. The CDR3 extends over 16 amino acids. The CDR3 protein is CATQGTSGLSYNEQFF. The CDR3 nucleotides read TGTGCCACCCAGGGGACTAGCGGGTTGTCCTACAATGAGCAGTTCTTC.

This chain uses TRBV12-3 or TRBV12-4 with TRBJ1-1; no firm D call. The germline V and J ends were trimmed by 4 bases and 2 bases, with 8 bases remaining between them. This CDR3 is 13 amino acids long. CDR3 region: CASSWGFNTEAFF. The CDR3 DNA reads as TGTGCCAGCAGTTGGGGATTCAACACTGAAGCTTTCTTT.